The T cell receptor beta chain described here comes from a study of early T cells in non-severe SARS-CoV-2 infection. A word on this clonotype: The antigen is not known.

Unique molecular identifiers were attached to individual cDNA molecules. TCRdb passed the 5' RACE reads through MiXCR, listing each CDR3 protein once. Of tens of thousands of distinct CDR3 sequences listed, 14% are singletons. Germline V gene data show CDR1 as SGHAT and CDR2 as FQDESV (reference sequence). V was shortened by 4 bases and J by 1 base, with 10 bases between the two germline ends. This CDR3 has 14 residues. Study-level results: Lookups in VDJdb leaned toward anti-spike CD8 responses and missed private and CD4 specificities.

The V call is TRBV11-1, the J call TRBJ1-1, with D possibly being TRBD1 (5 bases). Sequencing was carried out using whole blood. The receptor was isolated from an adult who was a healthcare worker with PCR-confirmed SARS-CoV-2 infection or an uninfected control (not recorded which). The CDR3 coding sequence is TGTGCCAGCAGCTCAGGGCCAGGGAACACTGAAGCTTTCTTT. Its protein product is CASSSGPGNTEAFF.